The 23 T cell receptor beta chains given below trace back to one sample, sequenced in a study of CD8+CD57+ T cells in acquired aplastic anemia. Genomic DNA constituted the template upon which TCR beta VDJ and CDR3 profiling was performed. TCRdb passed the reads through MiXCR, listing each CDR3 protein once. The sample includes about 150,000 distinct CDR3 sequences, about 48% of them seen just once. It was patients with CD8+CD57+ cell expansion by flow cytometry who were chosen for sequencing. Sequencing used sorted CD4+, CD8+, or CD8+CD57+ T cells (not recorded which) from PBMCs. The source of these receptors is a human donor with aplastic anemia.

V usage is TRBV10-3 and J usage is TRBJ1-3; no clear D gene. Deletions cut 8 bases from V and 1 base from J, with 12 bases between. This CDR3 has 14 residues. In germline, CDR1 is ENHRY, CDR2 SYGVKD. In DNA, the CDR3 is TGTGCCATCCTGGAGTCTCCATCTGGAAACACCATATATTTT. As protein: CAILESPSGNTIYF.

This clonotype occurred many times. The CDR3 nucleotides read TGTGCCAGCAGCTTCCGGGACAGGGTCAACGAGCAGTACTTC. This codes for CASSFRDRVNEQYF. V is TRBV7-8 and J is TRBJ2-7; 9 nucleotides line up with TRBD1. Germline V lookup: CDR1 SGHVS, CDR2 FQNEAQ. This CDR3 comprises 14 residues. J gave up 5 bases and V 3 bases, and 5 bases lay outside the gene matches.

The J gene is TRBJ1-1, the V gene TRBV4-1, with 9 bases lining up with TRBD1. The CDR3 has 14 residues. V was pared by 3 bases and J by 10 bases, with 9 bases of the junction left unmatched. Germline V lookup: CDR1 MGHRA, CDR2 YSYEKL. The CDR3 DNA is TGCGCCAGCAGCCATACACAGGGGGCGCTTGGAGCTTTCTTT. It translates to CASSHTQGALGAFF.

This clonotype appeared many times. The V and J genes are TRBV10-2 and TRBJ1-2, with TRBD1 matching over 9 bases. Looked up from germline, CDR1 is WSHSY and CDR2 is SAAADI. Trimming cost V 6 bases and J 4 bases; bases outside gene matches: 6. The CDR3 contains 14 residues. The CDR3 region has the DNA TGCGCCAGCAGGGAACCGGGACAGGGCTATGGCTACACCTTC. This sequence encodes CASREPGQGYGYTF.

The table lists this clonotype with a few counts. The junction shows a germline mismatch at one end, possibly a read error. The rearrangement uses TRBV7-7 and TRBJ2-5; D might be TRBD2 (6 bases). CDR1 is SSHAT, CDR2 FNYEAQ, per germline (reference sequence). The CDR3 runs 16 residues. Written as DNA, the CDR3 is TGTGCTAGCAGCTCCTCAGGGATCGGGGGAGGAGAGACCCAGTACTTC. It encodes CASSSSGIGGGETQYF.

V gene TRBV9 combines with J gene TRBJ2-7, with 8 positions matching TRBD1. CDR3 size: 16 residues. The germline CDR1 and CDR2 sequences are SGDLS and YYNGEE. The junction had 7 bases not matched to a gene; V was cut back by 2 bases and J by 0 bases. The CDR3 here is CASSVSPQGDSYEQYF. DNA for the CDR3: TGTGCCAGCAGCGTCAGCCCACAGGGGGACTCCTACGAGCAGTACTTC.

About this clonotype: A much more abundant neighbour one base away suggests this may be a read error. The chain couples TRBV4-3 to TRBJ1-1, with D uncertain. The V gene lost 4 bases and the J gene lost 5 bases, with 14 bases spanning the gap. This CDR3 region has 14 residues. Germline-derived CDR1 and CDR2 are LGHNA and YSLEER. The CDR3, as DNA: TGCGCCAGCAGCCCGTGGTTTTCGGAGACTGAAGCTTTCTTT. It specifies CASSPWFSETEAFF.

On this clonotype: One end of the junction is discordant with germline, which a read error may explain. J is TRBJ2-5 and V is TRBV20-1; D gene unclear. The CDR3 is 12 amino acids. Germline lookup yields CDR1 DFQATT and CDR2 SNEGSKA (reference sequence). This CDR3 is CSARELGPGCHF. The DNA for the CDR3 is TGCAGTGCTAGAGAGTTGGGCCCCGGTTGTCACTTC.

This clonotype has a count of ten or more. This sequence joins TRBV19 and TRBJ1-1; no definite D call. In germline, CDR1 is LNHDA, CDR2 SQIVND (reference sequence). The CDR3 totals 13 residues. V lost 3 bases to trimming and J lost 1 base, with 6 bases between them. The CDR3 is CASSIPRNTEAFF. CDR3 DNA sequence: TGTGCCAGTAGTATCCCGAGGAACACTGAAGCTTTCTTT. The full variable domain, in which reference TRBV19 and TRBJ1-1 provide the parts outside the CDR3, is DGGITQSPKYLFRKEGQNVTLSCEQNLNHDAMYWYRQDPGQGLRLIYYSQIVNDFQKGDIAEGYSVSREKKESFPLTVTSAQKNPTAFYLCASSIPRNTEAFFGQGTRLTVV.

The chain has TRBV6-1 and TRBJ2-5; 10 bases agree with TRBD1. The CDR3 loop spans 15 amino acids. Germline V gene sequence: CDR1 MNHNS, CDR2 SASEGT. J lost 2 bases, V lost 4 bases, and 4 bases had no gene match. CDR3 in amino acids: CASSGWTGGQETQYF. In nucleotides, the CDR3 is TGTGCCAGCAGTGGTTGGACAGGGGGTCAAGAGACCCAGTACTTC.

This clonotype was seen repeatedly, ten times or more. The DNA of the CDR3 is TGCAGTGCTAGAGATGTGAGGTACGAGCAGTACTTC. Amino acids: CSARDVRYEQYF. The V call is TRBV20-1, the J call TRBJ2-7; D is unresolved. The CDR3 totals 12 residues. Looked up from germline, CDR1 is DFQATT and CDR2 is SNEGSKA (reference sequence). Trimming left V 0 bases short and J 4 bases short, with 7 bases between.

V and J are TRBV3-1 and TRBJ2-7; TRBD2 matches 7 bases. V lost 5 bases, J lost 3 bases, and 7 bases stayed unmatched. Germline lookup yields CDR1 LGHDT and CDR2 YNNKEL (reference sequence). This CDR3 is built from 14 residues. As DNA, the CDR3 is TGTGCCAGCAGCACCGGGCCGGGAGGCTACGAGCAGTACTTC. It is translated as CASSTGPGGYEQYF.

With regard to this clonotype: A junction boundary mismatches the germline segment, possibly from a read error. The V and J genes are TRBV7-9 and TRBJ2-7; TRBD1 matches 8 bases. Germline CDR1 is SEHNR and CDR2 is FQNEAQ (reference sequence). The CDR3 contains 13 residues. CDR3 sequence reads: CASSPGQGYEQCF. The DNA for the CDR3 is TGTGCCAGCAGCCCTGGACAGGGCTACGAGCAGTGCTTC.

This clonotype has a handful of counts. The chain links TRBV2 to TRBJ1-6; TRBD1 is a possible D gene (5 bases). This CDR3 has 13 amino acids. V was shortened by 10 bases and J by 7 bases, with 14 bases between the two germline ends. Germline V CDR1 and CDR2: SNHLY, FYNNEI. For the CDR3, the DNA is TGTGCCACTACCCCAGGGTCAAATTCACCCCTCCACTTT. Residues: CATTPGSNSPLHF.

The chain joins TRBV12-3 or TRBV12-4 to TRBJ1-6; 10 positions agree with TRBD1. J gave up 9 bases and V 6 bases, and 8 bases lay outside the gene matches. This CDR3 is built from 15 residues. CDR3 amino acids: CASRHRDRGGSPLHF. Written as DNA, the CDR3 is TGTGCCAGCAGGCACCGGGACAGGGGAGGTTCACCCCTCCACTTT.

This clonotype has at least ten counts. The chain carries TRBV7-9 and TRBJ2-3, with TRBD2 matching over 13 bases. Unmatched junction bases numbered 4, after V lost 1 base and J lost 3 bases. The CDR3 has 17 residues. The V gene's germline CDR1 is SEHNR and CDR2 FQNEAQ (reference sequence). The CDR3 loop is CASSLVLGLAGTDTQYF. CDR3 in DNA: TGTGCCAGCAGCTTAGTGTTGGGACTAGCGGGGACAGATACGCAGTATTTT.

This chain links TRBV2 with TRBJ2-3; the D gene is possibly TRBD1 (5 bases). CDR3 length equals 15 residues. Between the trimmed V and J ends, which lost 2 bases and 3 bases, there was a span of 12 bases. Germline CDR1 SNHLY, CDR2 FYNNEI. This CDR3 reads CASSELGQWTDTQYF. The CDR3 coding sequence is TGTGCCAGCAGTGAACTGGGGCAATGGACAGATACGCAGTATTTT. The whole variable domain, filled in from reference TRBV2 and TRBJ2-3, reads EPEVTQTPSHQVTQMGQEVILRCVPISNHLYFYWYRQILGQKVEFLVSFYNNEISEKSEIFDDQFSVERPDGSNFTLKIRSTKLEDSAMYFCASSELGQWTDTQYFGPGTRLTVL.

This clonotype was recorded many times. The chain employs TRBV29-1 and TRBJ2-7; D is unresolved. From germline, CDR1 is SQVTM and CDR2 ANQGSEA. Trimming took off 6 bases at V and 6 bases at J, with 12 bases between the two ends. The CDR3 totals 11 residues. The CDR3 here is CSVYDKAEQYF. For the CDR3, the DNA is TGCAGCGTCTACGACAAAGCCGAGCAGTACTTC.

The rearrangement joins TRBV24-1 to TRBJ2-3; 11 bases align to TRBD1. The CDR3 spans 19 residues. The germline CDR1 and CDR2 sequences are KGHDR and SFDVKD. Losses at the gene ends were 3 bases for V and 5 bases for J; bases not matched to a gene: 15. CDR3 in amino acids: CATSDIVLPGTGGLDTQYF. Written as DNA, the CDR3 is TGTGCCACCAGTGATATAGTTCTGCCGGGGACAGGGGGTTTAGATACGCAGTATTTT.

This clonotype was detected only a few times. The rearrangement joins TRBV10-3 to TRBJ1-2; possibly TRBD1 for D (6 bases). V lost 9 bases, J lost 4 bases, and 15 bases lay in between. The germline gives CDR1 ENHRY, CDR2 SYGVKD. The CDR3 is 13 amino acids. In nucleotides, the CDR3 is TGTGCCATGGGCCTTGGACAGACCTATGGCTACACCTTC. It codes for CAMGLGQTYGYTF.

The chain combines TRBV5-6 with TRBJ1-2; 9 nucleotides agree with TRBD1. The germline CDR1 and CDR2 sequences are SGHDT and YYEEEE. The ends lost 2 bases at V and 4 bases at J; junction bases unmatched: 6. CDR3 size: 15 residues. CDR3 residues: CASSLPQGAGYGYTF. CDR3 bases: TGTGCCAGCAGCTTACCACAGGGGGCAGGCTATGGCTACACCTTC.

This clonotype was counted many times. The gene calls are TRBV7-8 and TRBJ1-4; 7 positions agree with TRBD1. The germline V gene encodes CDR1 SGHVS and CDR2 FQNEAQ. Trimming at V came to 5 bases and at J to 8 bases, leaving 11 bases not matched to a gene. CDR3 size: 15 residues. This chain's CDR3 is CASSPRDSVGEKLFF. As DNA, the CDR3 is TGTGCCAGCAGCCCCCGGGACAGCGTCGGAGAAAAACTGTTTTTT.

This clonotype has ten or more counts. V is TRBV19 and J is TRBJ2-1; no clear D gene. V lost 3 bases to trimming and J lost 4 bases, with 19 bases between them. CDR3 length: 17 amino acids. Germline CDR1 reads LNHDA; CDR2 reads SQIVND (reference sequence). CDR3 coding DNA: TGTGCCAGTAGTATGTCCGTTTTAGGGTTGACATACAATGAGCAGTTCTTC. This codes for CASSMSVLGLTYNEQFF.